This record looks at one T cell receptor beta chain sequence and its context. V trimming: 4 bases; J trimming: 5 bases; junction bases outside the gene matches: 5. Germline CDR1 reads LNHDA; CDR2 reads SQIVND (reference sequence). CDR3 length: 14 residues. The record originates from a study of blood T cell repertoires in COVID-19. Using immunoSEQ multiplex PCR, the repertoire was profiled, and TCRdb retains in-frame clones only, with some absent. Of 200,000 to 250,000 clones listed, about 87% were seen once; the top ten hold around 6.5%. The clonotype was recovered from a woman aged 25 to 39 with COVID-19, enrolled during active disease. The sample taken for sequencing was peripheral blood. This rearrangement joins TRBV19 to TRBJ1-1; TRBD1 matches 9 bases. The CDR3 sequence: CASSRTGAWTEAFF. The CDR3 DNA reads as TGTGCCAGTAGTAGGACAGGGGCCTGGACTGAAGCTTTCTTT.